This T cell receptor beta chain was identified in a study of blood T cell repertoires in COVID-19 (dated by TCRdb to about 2020). In terms of the full investigation: Samples from collaborators originated in the United States, Italy and Spain and spanned both the acute and convalescent phases of COVID-19. The prospective study material was composed of cDNA or gDNA derived from T cells, B-cell-depleted T cells, or PBMCs. The dataset comprised deeply sampled blood TCRbeta repertoires from subjects exposed to, actively infected with, or recovered from COVID-19. A freely available public database, intended as a resource for researchers studying the immune response to SARS-CoV-2, is where the repertoires were released. The samples were drawn from the first 160 participants of the ongoing ImmuneRACE study and from some 1,300 subjects provided by 6 global collaborators. The sample metadata nearly always contained a de-identified subject ID, COVID-19 status, age in years and sex. Where HLA class I and class II types were available, the types were taken from metadata supplied by the sample provider, not from assay-based typing. Broader findings and caveats from the paper: The amount of clinical and demographic metadata varied by source and participant and was provided uncurated.

Concerning this clone: Its antigen is unknown. No quality values exist for individual bases; no much larger clone is one base distant.

The collaborating institutions used their own protocols to collect whole blood in K2EDTA tubes. For TCRbeta analysis, collaborators shipped samples in one of three forms: frozen whole blood, isolated PBMCs, or DNA extracted from either of those sample types. TCRbeta CDR3 regions were amplified from genomic DNA by means of the immunoSEQ Assay, a bias-controlled multiplex PCR. The authors' pipeline ran thus. Nucleated cell counts per sample were estimated from amplification of reference gene primers within the assay. To quantify the absolute abundance of each unique TCRbeta CDR3 rearrangement, sequence reads were collapsed and filtered. For each sample, productive Simpson clonality was calculated as the square root of Simpson's diversity index over productive rearrangements. The clones in this table, taken by TCRdb from immuneACCESS, are in-frame only. Not every clone is retained; where verified, under half of the shortfall comes from an unresolved V gene, and the cause of the rest is unknown. V and J calls plus clone size are reproduced from that table; the DNA served to infer D and trimming. This sample holds under 100,000 clones; 89% were observed only once. The ten largest clones take up 3% to 4% of the sample.

Trimming leaves V shorter by 6 bases and J shorter by 5 bases, with the junction holding 9 bases beyond the gene matches. Based on the germline V gene, the CDR1 and CDR2 sequences are MNHEY and SVGEGT. The CDR3, cysteine through phenylalanine, is 16 amino acids long. This entry keeps only the CDR3 DNA: 48 bases, framed from base 1. Sequencing used peripheral blood. This sequence was found in a woman in her seventies with acute or convalescent COVID-19. The rearranged chain carries TRBV6-2 or TRBV6-3 and TRBJ2-3, with TRBD2 matching 12 junction bases. The CDR3 protein: CASSSRLAGDKDTQYF. The DNA sequence is as follows: TGTGCCAGCAGCTCAAGACTAGCGGGAGATAAAGATACGCAGTATTTT.